These 31 T cell receptor beta chains were all obtained from the same sample, sequenced in a study of neoadjuvant nivolumab and ipilimumab in lung cancer. Method: immunoSEQ multiplex PCR; TCRdb's copy keeps in-frame clones and lacks some. The sample lists about 8,800 clones, roughly 77% occurring once. Sample: tumor tissue, taken after neoadjuvant nivolumab, alone or with ipilimumab, at or shortly before surgery. The receptors derive from an adult with non-small cell lung cancer.

The J gene is TRBJ2-2, the V gene TRBV5-1; perhaps TRBD1 as D (7 bases). V was pared by 7 bases and J by 7 bases, with 26 bases between. This CDR3 comprises 17 residues. From germline, CDR1 is SGHRS and CDR2 YFSETQ. CDR3 protein: CASLKGAGAPGDGELFF. CDR3 coding DNA: TGCGCCAGCCTCAAGGGGGCTGGGGCCCCGGGGGACGGGGAGCTGTTTTTT.

The rearrangement links TRBV9 to TRBJ2-7; a weak D match, TRBD2 (6 bases). The CDR3 covers 15 residues. The germline V and J ends were trimmed by 3 bases and 2 bases, with 15 bases remaining between them. CDR1 is SGDLS, CDR2 YYNGEE, per germline. The CDR3 region has the DNA TGTGCCAGCAGCGGTCGTGGGACTGGAACCTACGAGCAGTACTTC. Translation: CASSGRGTGTYEQYF.

The J gene is TRBJ2-2, the V gene TRBV28; D may match TRBD1 or TRBD2 (5 bases each). V shed 3 bases and J shed 3 bases, with 20 bases lying between them. Germline assignment: CDR1 MDHEN and CDR2 SYDVKM. This CDR3 spans 18 amino acids. CDR3 DNA sequence: TGTGCCAGCAGTTTGGGACGTTCTTTAGAACTATACACCGGGGAGCTGTTTTTT. Amino acids: CASSLGRSLELYTGELFF.

The genes are TRBV5-1 and TRBJ1-1; 8 bases match TRBD1. The CDR3 covers 14 residues. The V gene end was trimmed by 4 bases and the J gene end by 6 bases; junction bases not matched to a gene: 8. The V gene's germline CDR1 is SGHRS and CDR2 YFSETQ. CDR3 sequence (DNA): TGCGCCAGCAGCCCGGGGCAGGGGGCCGCTGAAGCTTTCTTT. This gives the protein CASSPGQGAAEAFF. The entire variable domain, with the rest obtained from reference TRBV5-1 and TRBJ1-1, is as follows: KAGVTQTPRYLIKTRGQQVTLSCSPISGHRSVSWYQQTPGQGLQFLFEYFSETQRNKGNFPGRFSGRQFSNSRSEMNVSTLELGDSALYLCASSPGQGAAEAFFGQGTRLTVV.

The V and J genes are TRBV14 and TRBJ2-7, with D possibly TRBD2 on 5 matching bases. This CDR3 has 15 residues. Trimming stripped 2 bases from V and 0 bases from J, with 11 bases between. The germline V gene has CDR1 SGHDN and CDR2 FVKESK. DNA for the CDR3: TGTGCCAGCAGCCAATTAACGGGGAGCTCCTACGAGCAGTACTTC. Its translation is CASSQLTGSSYEQYF.

The V and J genes are TRBV7-2 and TRBJ2-7; TRBD2 matches at 9 bases. This CDR3 is 17 amino acids long. In germline, CDR1 is SGHTA, CDR2 FQGNSA. V lost 5 bases and J lost 3; bases outside the gene matches: 14. CDR3 residues: CASSAPFLAGTLYEQYF. DNA for the CDR3: TGTGCCAGCAGCGCGCCCTTCCTAGCGGGGACTCTCTACGAGCAGTACTTC. The whole variable domain, remainder taken from reference TRBV7-2 and TRBJ2-7, is GAGVSQSPSNKVTEKGKDVELRCDPISGHTALYWYRQSLGQGLEFLIYFQGNSAPDKSGLPSDRFSAERTGGSVSTLTIQRTQQEDSAVYLCASSAPFLAGTLYEQYFGPGTRLTVT.

This chain uses TRBV28 with TRBJ1-1; 8 bases align to TRBD1. The V gene end was trimmed by 2 bases and the J gene end by 2 bases; junction bases not matched to a gene: 4. This CDR3 comprises 15 residues. Germline V gives CDR1 MDHEN, CDR2 SYDVKM. The CDR3 sequence: CASSLTGQENTEAFF. Written as DNA, the CDR3 is TGTGCCAGCAGTTTAACGGGACAGGAAAACACTGAAGCTTTCTTT.

The rearrangement joins TRBV5-6 to TRBJ1-1; a weak D match, TRBD1 (6 bases). The CDR3 extends over 16 amino acids. Trimming removed 2 bases at V and 0 bases at J, with 14 bases between. Germline CDR1 reads SGHDT; CDR2 reads YYEEEE. In nucleotides, the CDR3 is TGTGCCAGCAGCTTCAATCCGGGACATATGAACACTGAAGCTTTCTTT. Amino acid sequence: CASSFNPGHMNTEAFF.

V gene TRBV18 combines with J gene TRBJ2-7, with D unresolved. V lost 0 bases and J 1 base, leaving 7 bases between the germline ends. This CDR3 comprises 14 residues. Germline-derived CDR1 and CDR2 are KGHSH and LQKENI. CDR3 coding DNA: TGTGCCAGCTCACCACCGTCCAAATCCTACGAGCAGTACTTC. This gives the protein CASSPPSKSYEQYF.

This chain links TRBV7-9 with TRBJ2-7; D may be TRBD2 (6 bases). The V end lost 5 bases, the J end lost 0 bases, and 20 bases lay between the germline ends. The CDR3 extends over 17 amino acids. Germline V gene sequence: CDR1 SEHNR, CDR2 FQNEAQ (reference sequence). This CDR3 reads CASSDPGLPPSSYEQYF. The CDR3 DNA follows: TGTGCCAGCAGCGATCCGGGACTGCCCCCGAGCTCCTACGAGCAGTACTTC.

The V call is TRBV5-1, the J call TRBJ2-2, with unresolved D. Trimming removed 1 base at V and 0 bases at J, with 7 bases between. Germline-derived CDR1 and CDR2 are SGHRS and YFSETQ. The CDR3 spans 15 residues. This chain's CDR3 is CASSLLETNTGELFF. CDR3 nucleotide sequence: TGCGCCAGCAGCTTGCTGGAAACGAACACCGGGGAGCTGTTTTTT.

The chain uses TRBV5-1 and TRBJ2-3; 7 bases are shared with TRBD1. V lost 4 bases and J lost 4; bases outside the gene matches: 6. CDR1 SGHRS and CDR2 YFSETQ come from the germline V gene. This CDR3 spans 14 amino acids. The CDR3 spells CASSIRQGSDTQYF. Written as DNA, the CDR3 is TGCGCCAGCAGCATCCGACAGGGTTCAGATACGCAGTATTTT.

This clone was detected a few times. This sequence joins TRBV25-1 and TRBJ2-7; D perhaps matches TRBD1 (5 bases). The CDR3 covers 14 residues. From germline, CDR1 is MGHDK and CDR2 SYGVNS. The ends were cut back, 7 bases at V and 2 bases at J, with 15 bases in the middle. The CDR3 loop is CASTDRTKTYEQYF. CDR3 nucleotides: TGTGCCAGCACTGACCGGACAAAAACCTACGAGCAGTACTTC.

V gene TRBV9 combines with J gene TRBJ1-1, with a tentative D call TRBD1 (6 bases). The CDR3 is 15 amino acids. V was clipped by 0 bases and J by 4 bases, with 13 bases between them. Per the germline V gene, CDR1 is SGDLS and CDR2 is YYNGEE. The CDR3 DNA is TGTGCCAGCAGCGTAGTTTCAGGGGACTTCACTGAAGCTTTCTTT. This codes for CASSVVSGDFTEAFF.

This clone has just a few counts. This rearrangement joins TRBV4-2 to TRBJ2-1; unclear D gene. Germline V gene sequence: CDR1 LGHNA, CDR2 YNFKEQ. There are 15 residues in the CDR3. The V gene lost 5 bases and the J gene lost 3 bases, with 14 bases spanning the gap. The DNA of the CDR3 is TGTGCCAGCAGCATGCGGACGACTGACTACAATGAGCAGTTCTTC. Its protein product is CASSMRTTDYNEQFF.

The rearrangement links TRBV10-3 to TRBJ2-7; 7 nucleotides align to TRBD2. The CDR3 runs 14 residues. Germline V gives CDR1 ENHRY, CDR2 SYGVKD. Unmatched junction bases numbered 8, after V lost 9 bases and J lost 0 bases. This CDR3 is CAITRGGSSYEQYF. The CDR3 DNA sequence: TGTGCCATTACGCGGGGCGGGAGCTCCTACGAGCAGTACTTC.

This sequence joins TRBV11-1 and TRBJ2-7; 7 bases fit TRBD2. Trimming removed 5 bases from V and 3 bases from J; junction bases left unmatched: 7. Germline values: CDR1 SGHAT, CDR2 FQDESV (reference sequence). There are 14 residues in the CDR3. This CDR3 reads CASSTGPGGYEQYF. CDR3 DNA sequence: TGTGCCAGCAGCACGGGCCCGGGGGGCTACGAGCAGTACTTC. Full variable domain (missing parts from reference TRBV11-1 and TRBJ2-7): EAEVAQSPRYKITEKSQAVAFWCDPISGHATLYWYRQILGQGPELLVQFQDESVVDDSQLPKDRFSAERLKGVDSTLKIQPAELGDSAMYLCASSTGPGGYEQYFGPGTRLTVT.

This clone was seen only once. The chain uses TRBV5-5 and TRBJ2-5, with 7 bases matching TRBD1. Germline lookup yields CDR1 SGHKS and CDR2 YYEKEE (reference sequence). V lost 1 base and J lost 5; bases outside the gene matches: 2. The CDR3 length is 13 residues. In nucleotides, the CDR3 is TGTGCCAGCAGCTTGACAGGGGTGGAGACCCAGTACTTC. Amino acid sequence: CASSLTGVETQYF.

J is TRBJ1-2 and V is TRBV28; 7 positions match TRBD1. J gave up 8 bases and V 6 bases, and 9 bases lay outside the gene matches. Germline CDR1 MDHEN, CDR2 SYDVKM. CDR3 size: 13 residues. In nucleotides, the CDR3 is TGTGCCAGCAGCCCCGACAGGGATCGGGGCTACACCTTC. This codes for CASSPDRDRGYTF.

The chain joins TRBV14 to TRBJ2-7, with TRBD1 matching 9 bases. This CDR3 contains 15 residues. Germline CDR1 SGHDN, CDR2 FVKESK. J lost 2 bases, V lost 5 bases, and 7 bases had no gene match. CDR3 amino acids: CASSFRTGAAYEQYF. In nucleotides, the CDR3 is TGTGCCAGCAGCTTCCGGACAGGGGCCGCCTACGAGCAGTACTTC.

This clone has only a few counts. The chain has TRBV7-9 and TRBJ2-1; no firm D call. This CDR3 is built from 13 residues. Germline V gene data show CDR1 as SEHNR and CDR2 as FQNEAQ (reference sequence). Deletions cut 3 bases from V and 4 bases from J, with 7 bases between. The CDR3 nucleotides are TGTGCCAGCAGCTTTATGGAGTACAATGAGCAGTTCTTC. This sequence encodes CASSFMEYNEQFF.

The chain recombines TRBV9 with TRBJ2-1; the match to TRBD2 covers 8 bases. The CDR3 consists of 14 residues. The junction had 6 bases not matched to a gene; V was cut back by 4 bases and J by 6 bases. Germline CDR1 SGDLS, CDR2 YYNGEE. The CDR3 coding sequence is TGTGCCAGCAGCTCAGCGGGAGCTCTCAATGAGCAGTTCTTC. It translates to CASSSAGALNEQFF.

The chain recombines TRBV5-8 with TRBJ2-5; D gene unclear. Germline assignment: CDR1 SGHTS and CDR2 YDEGEE. V lost 1 base, J lost 0 bases, and 7 bases lay in between. CDR3 size: 14 residues. The CDR3 spells CASSLRAHQETQYF. CDR3 DNA sequence: TGTGCCAGCAGCTTGCGGGCCCACCAAGAGACCCAGTACTTC.

The V gene is TRBV18, the J gene TRBJ2-3; D may be TRBD2 (6 bases). The CDR3 is made up of 16 amino acids. Germline CDR1 KGHSH, CDR2 LQKENI. V was clipped by 6 bases and J by 1 base, with 17 bases between them. As DNA, the CDR3 is TGTGCCAGCTCGCCATTGGGGGAGGCTGGCACAGATACGCAGTATTTT. It encodes CASSPLGEAGTDTQYF.

V usage is TRBV7-9 and J usage is TRBJ2-5, with D perhaps matching TRBD1 (6 bases). The V gene lost 1 base and the J gene lost 0 bases, with 9 bases spanning the gap. This CDR3 is 15 amino acids long. Germline assignment: CDR1 SEHNR and CDR2 FQNEAQ (reference sequence). The CDR3 DNA reads TGTGCCAGCAGCTTAGGAGACAGGTACCAAGAGACCCAGTACTTC. Encoded protein: CASSLGDRYQETQYF. Looking up the rest from reference TRBV7-9 and TRBJ2-5 gives the full variable domain: DTGVSQNPRHKITKRGQNVTFRCDPISEHNRLYWYRQTLGQGPEFLTYFQNEAQLEKSRLLSDRFSAERPKGSFSTLEIQRTEQGDSAMYLCASSLGDRYQETQYFGPGTRLLVL.

This clone was detected once. V is TRBV11-2 and J is TRBJ2-1; possible D gene TRBD1, 5 bases. Per germline, CDR1 SGHAT and CDR2 FQNNGV. V shed 0 bases and J shed 3 bases, with 9 bases lying between them. This CDR3 comprises 15 residues. The CDR3 sequence: CASSLDGQGYNEQFF. DNA for the CDR3: TGTGCCAGCAGCTTAGATGGCCAGGGCTACAATGAGCAGTTCTTC.

This clone was seen a few times. V and J are TRBV6-1 and TRBJ2-7; 9 nucleotides agree with TRBD1. This CDR3 contains 14 residues. Germline CDR1 is MNHNS and CDR2 is SASEGT. J lost 7 bases, V lost 8 bases, and 12 bases had no gene match. DNA of the CDR3: TGTGCCAGCGTCGGGGAACAGGGGGCTAAAGAGCAGTACTTC. This codes for CASVGEQGAKEQYF.

The chain is built from TRBV5-3 and TRBJ2-5; D gene unclear. TRBV5-3 is classed as an ORF, of uncertain function. The V gene lost 0 bases and the J gene lost 6 bases, with 9 bases spanning the gap. The CDR3 totals 13 residues. CDR3 nucleotides: TGTGCCAGAAGCTTGGGTGGGGTTAAGACCCAGTACTTC. Amino acids: CARSLGGVKTQYF.

The table lists this clone with a count of one. The V gene is TRBV5-1, the J gene TRBJ2-5, with D unresolved. Germline assignment: CDR1 SGHRS and CDR2 YFSETQ. The CDR3 covers 14 residues. Trimming stripped 0 bases from V and 0 bases from J, with 6 bases between. The CDR3 spells CASSLGGYQETQYF. In nucleotides, the CDR3 is TGCGCCAGCAGCTTGGGTGGGTACCAAGAGACCCAGTACTTC.

This clone was recorded only once. In DNA form, the CDR3 reads TGTGCCAGCAGTGAAGCAGGACAGGGGAGGAACATTCAGTACTTC. It specifies CASSEAGQGRNIQYF. The genes are TRBV2 and TRBJ2-4; 9 bases align to TRBD1. The length of the CDR3 is 15 residues. Trimming at V came to 0 bases and at J to 7 bases, leaving 4 bases not matched to a gene. Per germline, CDR1 SNHLY and CDR2 FYNNEI.

This clone was seen a single time. The V call is TRBV11-3, the J call TRBJ2-2; D possibly corresponds to TRBD2 (5 bases). Germline V CDR1 and CDR2: SGHNT, YENEEA. V lost 7 bases and J 2 bases, leaving 11 bases between the germline ends. The CDR3 runs to 14 residues. CDR3 amino acids: CASKDGGNTGELFF. DNA for the CDR3: TGTGCCAGCAAGGACGGAGGAAACACCGGGGAGCTGTTTTTT.